What follows is one TCR beta chain and its context. The target of this receptor is not known. The sample holds no much larger clone one base away, and base qualities are not on file. This record belongs to a study of blood T cell repertoires in COVID-19 (TCRdb year 2020). About the study as a whole: The collaborator samples originated in the United States, Italy and Spain and spanned the acute and convalescent phases of COVID-19. The material from the prospective study consisted of cDNA or gDNA derived from T cells, B-cell-depleted T cells, or PBMCs. Deeply sampled blood TCRbeta repertoires from subjects exposed to, actively infected with, or recovered from COVID-19 were included in the dataset. A freely available public database, intended as a resource for researchers studying the immune response to SARS-CoV-2, is where the repertoires were released. The samples were drawn from two sources: the first 160 participants of the ongoing ImmuneRACE study, and over 950 subjects contributed by 6 global collaborators. A de-identified subject ID, COVID-19 status, age in years and sex were almost always included in the sample metadata. Where available, HLA class I and class II types were taken from metadata supplied by the sample provider and were not determined by assay-based typing.

The collaborating institutions used their own protocols to collect whole blood in K2EDTA tubes. Collaborator samples were shipped for TCRbeta analysis as frozen whole blood, isolated PBMCs, or DNA extracted from either sample type. The CDR3 numbers 14 residues from cysteine through phenylalanine. Left in the record is the CDR3 DNA by itself, 42 bases read in frame from the first base. CDR1 is given as SGHTA and CDR2 as FQGNSA, both from the germline V gene. Relative to germline, V is 6 bases shorter and J is 2 bases shorter, with 11 bases between their ends. TCRbeta CDR3 regions were amplified from genomic DNA by means of the immunoSEQ Assay, a bias-controlled multiplex PCR. The paper's processing steps were these. The number of nucleated cells in each sample was estimated from the amplification of reference gene primers within the assay. To quantify the absolute abundance of each unique TCRbeta CDR3 rearrangement, sequence reads were collapsed and filtered. Productive Simpson clonality was computed per sample as the square root of Simpson's diversity index over productive rearrangements. TCRdb took this table from immuneACCESS and kept in-frame rearrangements with V and J called. Such tables lack part of the clones; where checked against another copy, unresolved V genes explain under half of the gap, and the rest is unexplained. From that table come the V and J calls and clone size; the DNA was used to work out D and trimming. This sample has about 110,000 clones in its table, and 70% to 85% of those were observed once. The leading ten clones occupy about 2% of the sample.

The research as a whole found: Clinical and demographic metadata were provided uncurated, with the amount varying by source and participant.

The specimen sequenced was peripheral blood. This clonotype was obtained from a woman in her 40s with acute or convalescent COVID-19. Rearrangement joined TRBV7-2 to TRBJ1-5, with no confident D gene call. The CDR3 is CASSSLVGNQPQHF. DNA sequence: TGTGCCAGCAGTAGTCTGGTTGGCAATCAGCCCCAGCATTTT.